This TCR beta chain was captured in a study of neoadjuvant anti-PD-1 for oral cavity cancer. In the study overall: Nivolumab at 3 mg/kg was mostly given biweekly, three to four doses, pre-surgery. Notes on the study in general: Higher pretreatment blood Treg/Th17 ratios correlated with higher pretreatment blood and lower post-treatment tumor TCRbeta clonality.

The time point was: after neoadjuvant nivolumab, at surgical resection. Cohort: HPV-negative, locally advanced oral cavity squamous cell carcinoma patients. The CDR3 sequence is 14 residues long. With respect to this clone: Its antigen is undetermined.

PBMC libraries mostly used 400 to 550 ng of input genomic DNA, with six replicates per sample. Libraries were prepared by immunoSEQ multiplex PCR; TCRdb keeps only in-frame clonotypes and omits some of them. The table includes around 7,200 clones, around 57% detected once. The gene calls are TRBV21-1 and TRBJ2-7; the listed D gene, TRBD1, was not tested against the DNA. TRBV21-1 is a known pseudogene. This sequence originates from a person aged 40 to 85 with oral cavity squamous cell carcinoma. The starting material was PBMCs, obtained after nivolumab (anti-PD-1) treatment. The CDR3 DNA follows: TGTGCCAGCAGCCCCCGGGACAGGTCCTACGAGCAGTACTTC. Its protein is CASSPRDRSYEQYF.